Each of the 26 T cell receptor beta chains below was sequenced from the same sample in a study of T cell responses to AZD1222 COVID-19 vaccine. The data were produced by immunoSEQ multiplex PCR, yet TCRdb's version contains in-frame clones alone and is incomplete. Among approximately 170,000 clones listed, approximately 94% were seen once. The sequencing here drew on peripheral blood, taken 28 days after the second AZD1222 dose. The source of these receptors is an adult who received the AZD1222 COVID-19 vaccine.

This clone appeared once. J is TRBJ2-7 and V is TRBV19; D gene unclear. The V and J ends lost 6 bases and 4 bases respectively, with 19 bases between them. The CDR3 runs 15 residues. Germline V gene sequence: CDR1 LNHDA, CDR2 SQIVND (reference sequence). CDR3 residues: CASSYADSPSYEQYF. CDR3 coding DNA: TGTGCCAGTAGCTATGCCGACTCGCCGTCATACGAGCAGTACTTC.

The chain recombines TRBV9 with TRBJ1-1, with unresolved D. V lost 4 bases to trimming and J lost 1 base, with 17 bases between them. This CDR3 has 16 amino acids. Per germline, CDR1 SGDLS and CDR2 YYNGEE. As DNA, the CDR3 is TGTGCCAGCAGCCCTGAAAAATGGGAGTCGAACACTGAAGCTTTCTTT. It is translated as CASSPEKWESNTEAFF. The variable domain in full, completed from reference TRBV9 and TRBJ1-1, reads DSGVTQTPKHLITATGQRVTLRCSPRSGDLSVYWYQQSLDQGLQFLIQYYNGEERAKGNILERFSAQQFPDLHSELNLSSLELGDSALYFCASSPEKWESNTEAFFGQGTRLTVV.

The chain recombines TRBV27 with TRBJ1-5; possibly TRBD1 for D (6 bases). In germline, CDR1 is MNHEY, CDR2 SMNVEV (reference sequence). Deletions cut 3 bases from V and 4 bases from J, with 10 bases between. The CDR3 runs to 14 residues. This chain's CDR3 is CASSFVGGNQPQHF. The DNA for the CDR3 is TGTGCCAGCAGTTTTGTAGGGGGGAATCAGCCCCAGCATTTT.

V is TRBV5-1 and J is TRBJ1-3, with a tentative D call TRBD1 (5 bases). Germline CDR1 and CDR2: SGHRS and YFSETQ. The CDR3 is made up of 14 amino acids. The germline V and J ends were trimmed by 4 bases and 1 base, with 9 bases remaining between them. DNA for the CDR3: TGCGCCAGCAGCACCGCAGGGTCTGGAAACACCATATATTTT. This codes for CASSTAGSGNTIYF.

CDR3 sequence reads: CASSLAAGVYEQYF. The CDR3 DNA reads TGTGCCAGCAGCTTGGCAGCGGGAGTCTACGAGCAGTACTTC. V gene TRBV5-5 combines with J gene TRBJ2-7, with 8 bases matching TRBD2. The CDR3 covers 14 residues. CDR1 and CDR2 from the germline V gene are SGHKS and YYEKEE (reference sequence). The V gene end was trimmed by 0 bases and the J gene end by 3 bases; junction bases not matched to a gene: 2.

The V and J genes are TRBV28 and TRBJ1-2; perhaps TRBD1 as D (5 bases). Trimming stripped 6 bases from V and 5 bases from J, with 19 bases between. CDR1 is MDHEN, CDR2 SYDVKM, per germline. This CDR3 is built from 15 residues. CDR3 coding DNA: TGTGCCAGCAGGTCCTCCGAAGACAGAGCTTATGGCTACACCTTC. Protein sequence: CASRSSEDRAYGYTF.

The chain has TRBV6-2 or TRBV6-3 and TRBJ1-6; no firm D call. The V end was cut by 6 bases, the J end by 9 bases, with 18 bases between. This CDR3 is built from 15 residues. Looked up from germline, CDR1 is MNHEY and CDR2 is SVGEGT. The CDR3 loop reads CASSPQVEGGSPLHF. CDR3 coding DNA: TGTGCCAGCAGCCCCCAGGTAGAGGGTGGTTCACCCCTCCACTTT.

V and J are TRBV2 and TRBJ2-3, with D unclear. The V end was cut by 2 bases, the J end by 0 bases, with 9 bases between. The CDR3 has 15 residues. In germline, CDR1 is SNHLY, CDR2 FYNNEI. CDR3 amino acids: CASSESAISTDTQYF. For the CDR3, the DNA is TGTGCCAGCAGTGAATCCGCGATCAGCACAGATACGCAGTATTTT.

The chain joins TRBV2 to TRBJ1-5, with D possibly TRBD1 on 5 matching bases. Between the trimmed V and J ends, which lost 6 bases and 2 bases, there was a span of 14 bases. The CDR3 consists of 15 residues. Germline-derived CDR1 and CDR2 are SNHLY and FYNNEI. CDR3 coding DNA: TGTGCCAGCAGCCAGGGTAGTGTTGGCAATCAGCCCCAGCATTTT. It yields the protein CASSQGSVGNQPQHF.

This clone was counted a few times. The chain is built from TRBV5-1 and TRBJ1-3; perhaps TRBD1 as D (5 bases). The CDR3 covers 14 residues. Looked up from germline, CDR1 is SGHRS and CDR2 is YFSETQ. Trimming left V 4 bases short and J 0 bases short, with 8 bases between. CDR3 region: CASSPDSSGNTIYF. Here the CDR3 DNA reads TGCGCCAGCAGCCCCGACAGCTCTGGAAACACCATATATTTT.

In DNA, the CDR3 is TGTGCCAGCAGTTACTCGGCGACGAACACTGAAGCTTTCTTT. It encodes CASSYSATNTEAFF. J is TRBJ1-1 and V is TRBV6-5; no clear D gene. The CDR3 has 14 residues. Trimming removed 0 bases at V and 1 base at J, with 6 bases between. In germline, CDR1 is MNHEY, CDR2 SVGAGI.

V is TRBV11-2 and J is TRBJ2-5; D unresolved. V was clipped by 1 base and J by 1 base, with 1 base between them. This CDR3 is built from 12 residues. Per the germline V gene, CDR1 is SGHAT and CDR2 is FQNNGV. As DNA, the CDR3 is TGTGCCAGCAGCTTAGTCCAAGAGACCCAGTACTTC. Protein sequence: CASSLVQETQYF. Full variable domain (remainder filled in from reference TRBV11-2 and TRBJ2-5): EAGVAQSPRYKIIEKRQSVAFWCNPISGHATLYWYQQILGQGPKLLIQFQNNGVVDDSQLPKDRFSAERLKGVDSTLKIQPAKLEDSAVYLCASSLVQETQYFGPGTRLLVL.

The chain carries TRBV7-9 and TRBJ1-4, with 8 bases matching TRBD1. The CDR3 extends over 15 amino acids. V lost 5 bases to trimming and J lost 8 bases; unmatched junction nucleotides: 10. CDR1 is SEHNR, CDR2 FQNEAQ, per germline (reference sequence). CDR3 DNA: TGTGCCAGCAGCGCGCAGGGGGCGGCAGGGGAAAAACTGTTTTTT. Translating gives CASSAQGAAGEKLFF. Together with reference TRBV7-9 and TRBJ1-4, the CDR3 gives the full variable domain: DTGVSQNPRHKITKRGQNVTFRCDPISEHNRLYWYRQTLGQGPEFLTYFQNEAQLEKSRLLSDRFSAERPKGSFSTLEIQRTEQGDSAMYLCASSAQGAAGEKLFFGSGTQLSVL.

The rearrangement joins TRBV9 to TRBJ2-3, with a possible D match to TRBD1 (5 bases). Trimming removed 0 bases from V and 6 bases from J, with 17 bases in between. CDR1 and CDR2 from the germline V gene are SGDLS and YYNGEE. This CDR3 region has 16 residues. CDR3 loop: CASSVGTGSSSDTQYF. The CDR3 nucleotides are TGTGCCAGCAGCGTAGGTACAGGTTCCAGCAGCGATACGCAGTATTTT.

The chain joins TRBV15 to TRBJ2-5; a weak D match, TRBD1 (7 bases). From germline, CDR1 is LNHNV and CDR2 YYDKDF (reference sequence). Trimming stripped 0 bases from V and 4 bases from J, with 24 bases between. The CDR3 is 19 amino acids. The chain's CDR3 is CATSRDARQTGRRGETQYF. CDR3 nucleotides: TGTGCCACCAGCAGAGATGCCCGCCAGACAGGGAGGAGGGGAGAGACCCAGTACTTC. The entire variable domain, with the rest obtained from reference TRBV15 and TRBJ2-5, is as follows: DAMVIQNPRYQVTQFGKPVTLSCSQTLNHNVMYWYQQKSSQAPKLLFHYYDKDFNNEADTPDNFQSRRPNTSFCFLDIRSPGLGDTAMYLCATSRDARQTGRRGETQYFGPGTRLLVL.

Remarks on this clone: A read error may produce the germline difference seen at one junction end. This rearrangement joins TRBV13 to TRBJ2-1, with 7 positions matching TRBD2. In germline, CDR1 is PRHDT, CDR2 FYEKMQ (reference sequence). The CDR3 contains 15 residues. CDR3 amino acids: CASSVGGLAYNEQFF. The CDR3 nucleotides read TGTGCCAGCAGCGTAGGAGGACTAGCCTACAATGAGCAGTTCTTC. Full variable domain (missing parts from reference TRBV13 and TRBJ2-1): AAGVIQSPRHLIKEKRETATLKCYPIPRHDTVYWYQQGPGQDPQFLISFYEKMQSDKGSIPDRFSAQQFSDYHSELNMSSLELGDSALYFCASSVGGLAYNEQFFGPGTRLTVL.

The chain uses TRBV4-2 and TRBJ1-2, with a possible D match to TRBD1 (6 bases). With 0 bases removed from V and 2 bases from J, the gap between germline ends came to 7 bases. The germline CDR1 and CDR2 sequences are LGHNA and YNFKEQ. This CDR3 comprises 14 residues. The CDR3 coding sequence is TGTGCCAGCAGCCAAGACAGGGGCAACTATGGCTACACCTTC. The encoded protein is CASSQDRGNYGYTF.

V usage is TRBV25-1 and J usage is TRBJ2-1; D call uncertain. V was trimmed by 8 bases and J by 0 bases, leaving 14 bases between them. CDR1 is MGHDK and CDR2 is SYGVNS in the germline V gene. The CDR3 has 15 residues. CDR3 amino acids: CASSRDLSSYNEQFF. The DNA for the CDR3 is TGTGCCAGCTCCCGAGACCTCAGCTCCTACAATGAGCAGTTCTTC.

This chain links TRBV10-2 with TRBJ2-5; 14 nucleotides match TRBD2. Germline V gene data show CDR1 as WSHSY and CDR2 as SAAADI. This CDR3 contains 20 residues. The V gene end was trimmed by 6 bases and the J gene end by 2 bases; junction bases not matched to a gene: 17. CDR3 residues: CASSLRGGLAGVAGQETQYF. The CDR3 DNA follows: TGCGCCAGCAGCCTGAGAGGGGGACTAGCGGGAGTTGCGGGACAAGAGACCCAGTACTTC.

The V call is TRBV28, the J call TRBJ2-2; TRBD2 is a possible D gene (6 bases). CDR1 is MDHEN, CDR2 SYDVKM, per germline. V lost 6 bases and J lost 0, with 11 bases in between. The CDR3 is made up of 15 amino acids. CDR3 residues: CASRRDFPNTGELFF. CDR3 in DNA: TGTGCCAGCAGACGGGACTTCCCGAACACCGGGGAGCTGTTTTTT.

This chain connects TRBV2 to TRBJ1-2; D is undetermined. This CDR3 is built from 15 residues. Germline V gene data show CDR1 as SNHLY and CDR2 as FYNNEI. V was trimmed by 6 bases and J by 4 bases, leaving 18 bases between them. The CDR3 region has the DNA TGTGCCAGCAGAGGTGGGAGCCATCGACCCTATGGCTACACCTTC. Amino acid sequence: CASRGGSHRPYGYTF.

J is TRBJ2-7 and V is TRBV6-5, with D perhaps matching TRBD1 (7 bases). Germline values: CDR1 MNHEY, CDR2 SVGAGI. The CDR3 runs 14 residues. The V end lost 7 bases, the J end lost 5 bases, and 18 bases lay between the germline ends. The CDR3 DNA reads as TGTGCCAGCAAACCGGGACAGCGGGTCCACGAGCAGTACTTC. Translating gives CASKPGQRVHEQYF.

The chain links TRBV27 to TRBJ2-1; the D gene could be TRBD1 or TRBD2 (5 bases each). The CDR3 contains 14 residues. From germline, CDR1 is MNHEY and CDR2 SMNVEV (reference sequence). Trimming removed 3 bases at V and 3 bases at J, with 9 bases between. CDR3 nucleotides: TGTGCCAGCAGTTTGAGGGGCAACTACAATGAGCAGTTCTTC. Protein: CASSLRGNYNEQFF.

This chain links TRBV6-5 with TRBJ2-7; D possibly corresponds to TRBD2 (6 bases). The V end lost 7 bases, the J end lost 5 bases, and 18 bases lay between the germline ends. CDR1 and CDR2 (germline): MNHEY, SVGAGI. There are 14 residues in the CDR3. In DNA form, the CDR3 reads TGTGCCAGCATCCGCGGCGGGAACGGCCACGAGCAGTACTTC. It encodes CASIRGGNGHEQYF.

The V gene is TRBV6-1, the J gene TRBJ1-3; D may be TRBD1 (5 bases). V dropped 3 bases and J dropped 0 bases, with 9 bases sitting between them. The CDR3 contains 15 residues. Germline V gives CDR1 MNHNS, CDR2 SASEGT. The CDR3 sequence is CASSDWGGSGNTIYF. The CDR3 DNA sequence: TGTGCCAGCAGTGATTGGGGGGGCTCTGGAAACACCATATATTTT.

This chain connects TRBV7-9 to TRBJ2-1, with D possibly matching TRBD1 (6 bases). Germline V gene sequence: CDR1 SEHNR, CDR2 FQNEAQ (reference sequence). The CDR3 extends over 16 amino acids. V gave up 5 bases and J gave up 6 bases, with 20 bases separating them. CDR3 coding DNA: TGTGCCAGCAGCGAGATCAGGGGATCGGTGGGCAATGAGCAGTTCTTC. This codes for CASSEIRGSVGNEQFF.